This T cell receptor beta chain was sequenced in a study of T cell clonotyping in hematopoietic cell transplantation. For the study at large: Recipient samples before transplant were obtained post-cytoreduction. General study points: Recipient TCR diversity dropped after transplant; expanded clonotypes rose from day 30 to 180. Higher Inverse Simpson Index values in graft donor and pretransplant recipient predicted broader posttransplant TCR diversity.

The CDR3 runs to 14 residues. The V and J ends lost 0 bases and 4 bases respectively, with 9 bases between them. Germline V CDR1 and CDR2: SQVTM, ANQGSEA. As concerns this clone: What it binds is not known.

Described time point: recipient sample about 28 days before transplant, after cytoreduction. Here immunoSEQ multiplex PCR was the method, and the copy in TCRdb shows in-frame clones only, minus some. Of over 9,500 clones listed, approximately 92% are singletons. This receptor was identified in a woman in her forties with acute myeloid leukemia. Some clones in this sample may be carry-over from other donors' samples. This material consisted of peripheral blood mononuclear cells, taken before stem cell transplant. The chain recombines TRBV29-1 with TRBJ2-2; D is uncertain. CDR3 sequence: CSVEDSSFTGELFF. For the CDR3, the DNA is TGCAGCGTTGAAGACAGTTCCTTCACCGGGGAGCTGTTTTTT.